The present T cell receptor beta chain was sequenced within a study of blood T cell repertoires in COVID-19. About the study: The United States, Italy and Spain supplied acute and convalescent COVID-19 samples.

Profiled with immunoSEQ multiplex PCR; TCRdb holds only in-frame clones, not every one. In the table there are roughly 70,000 clones, 80% to 85% of which are singletons. The junction had 4 bases not matched to a gene; V was cut back by 9 bases and J by 4 bases. This CDR3 comprises 12 residues. The chain recombines TRBV12-3 or TRBV12-4 with TRBJ1-1, with 8 bases fitting TRBD1. The TCR comes from an older woman with acute or convalescent COVID-19. The sequencing sample was made of peripheral blood. The CDR3 protein is CASRQGTTEAFF. CDR3 coding DNA: TGTGCCAGTAGACAGGGGACCACTGAAGCTTTCTTT.